This T cell receptor (beta chain) was recorded in a study of glioma-infiltrating T cells. Study-wide background: Before surgery, glioma patients received dexamethasone for at most six days.

This clonotype appeared a few times. Its antigen is unknown. Study-level findings and limits: Non-neoplastic patients had below-expected tissue-blood divergence, while all gliomas exceeded expectation.

TCR alpha and beta CDR3 regions were amplified from RNA using iRepertoire nested multiplex PCR. MiXCR, applied by TCRdb to the multiplex PCR reads, yields one record per CDR3 protein. Seen here are 300,000 to 450,000 distinct CDR3 sequences, 41% observed once, and the top ten hold 12%. Looked up from germline, CDR1 is SEHNR and CDR2 is FQNEAQ (reference sequence). The CDR3 is made up of 12 amino acids. Trimming removed 5 bases from V and 0 bases from J, with 4 bases in between. The sequenced material came from glioma tissue, nonneoplastic brain tissue, or PBMCs (not recorded which). The sequence was collected from a human donor with low-grade glioma or glioblastoma, undergoing nonglioma brain surgery, or in good health (not recorded which). V gene TRBV7-9 combines with J gene TRBJ2-5; no clear D. CDR3 sequence (DNA): TGTGCCAGCAGCATGTACCAAGAGACCCAGTACTTC. Protein sequence: CASSMYQETQYF.